The 6 T cell receptor beta chains presented below share a single source sample, sequenced in a study of cytomegalovirus exposure and HLA in healthy donors. Primers: 60 Vbeta forward and 13 Jbeta reverse. The table came from immunoSEQ multiplex PCR; TCRdb's copy has only in-frame clones and leaves some out. The data contain around 80,000 clones, 78% of them singletons. Material for sequencing was PBMCs. All receptors come from a man younger than 35 in good health and CMV-seropositive.

This clone was picked up a small number of times. The chain uses TRBV6-1 and TRBJ1-1, with D maybe TRBD1 (5 bases). This CDR3 spans 11 amino acids. V lost 9 bases, J lost 5 bases, and 10 bases lay in between. Germline CDR1 and CDR2: MNHNS and SASEGT. DNA of the CDR3: TGTGCCAGTCTCAGGGTGACTGAAGCTTTCTTT. This codes for CASLRVTEAFF.

V usage is TRBV5-6 and J usage is TRBJ2-5; possibly TRBD2 for D (5 bases). The CDR3 has 18 residues. Germline V CDR1 and CDR2: SGHDT, YYEEEE. V was clipped by 0 bases and J by 4 bases, with 22 bases between them. As DNA, the CDR3 is TGTGCCAGCAGCTTGGGGTGGCTAGCCAGTGGCAGTCGAGAGACCCAGTACTTC. It specifies CASSLGWLASGSRETQYF.

In its sample, this clone was seen a few times. The chain has TRBV28 and TRBJ2-7, with 8 positions matching TRBD1. Looked up from germline, CDR1 is MDHEN and CDR2 is SYDVKM. The CDR3 consists of 15 residues. The V gene end was trimmed by 5 bases and the J gene end by 4 bases; junction bases not matched to a gene: 10. CDR3 amino acids: CASSEGTGRRYEQYF. Written as DNA, the CDR3 is TGTGCCAGCAGTGAAGGGACAGGTCGGCGGTACGAGCAGTACTTC.

The chain's CDR3 is CASLLTGELFF. The CDR3 region has the DNA TGTGCCAGTCTTCTTACCGGGGAGCTGTTTTTT. The V and J genes are TRBV2 and TRBJ2-2, with D hard to call. This CDR3 is built from 11 residues. CDR1 and CDR2 (germline): SNHLY, FYNNEI. V was cut by 9 bases and J by 5 bases, with 7 bases left in between.

The chain has TRBV29-1 and TRBJ2-3, with 7 bases identical to TRBD2. V gave up 7 bases and J gave up 2 bases; unmatched junction bases: 3. The CDR3 totals 12 residues. CDR1 is SQVTM and CDR2 is ANQGSEA in the germline V gene. This CDR3 is CSGLADTDTQYF. DNA for the CDR3: TGCAGCGGGCTAGCGGACACAGATACGCAGTATTTT.

The chain employs TRBV18 and TRBJ1-2, with 7 positions matching TRBD1. Germline CDR1 KGHSH, CDR2 LQKENI. This CDR3 comprises 14 residues. The ends lost 4 bases at V and 2 bases at J; junction bases unmatched: 4. CDR3 loop: CASSLSGQNYGYTF. CDR3 nucleotide sequence: TGTGCCAGCTCACTTTCGGGACAGAACTATGGCTACACCTTC.